Following are 13 T cell receptor beta chains from one sample sequenced in a study of T cell responses to AZD1222 COVID-19 vaccine. The assay was immunoSEQ multiplex PCR, and TCRdb's table has in-frame clones only and misses some. The sample carries about 260,000 clones, 93% recorded once. Here the sequenced sample was peripheral blood, taken on day 0 of AZD1222 vaccination. These receptors originate from an adult in good health.

The CDR3 DNA reads as TGCGCCAGCAGCAAAGCTAGATCCTCCATACAGGCGCAGTATTTT. Translation: CASSKARSSIQAQYF. The chain combines TRBV5-1 with TRBJ2-3, with a tentative D call TRBD1 (5 bases). CDR3 size: 15 residues. V was trimmed by 4 bases and J by 10 bases, leaving 22 bases between them. Germline CDR1 is SGHRS and CDR2 is YFSETQ.

Only a few counts were recorded for this clone. Other DNA sequences from this sample encode an identical CDR3 as well. The rearrangement uses TRBV19 and TRBJ1-3; the D is unclear. V lost 4 bases and J lost 1, with 2 bases in between. The CDR3 has 12 amino acids. From germline, CDR1 is LNHDA and CDR2 SQIVND (reference sequence). The CDR3 DNA reads as TGTGCCAGTAGTAGGTCTGGAAACACCATATATTTT. Amino acids: CASSRSGNTIYF. Full variable domain (outside the CDR3, taken from reference TRBV19 and TRBJ1-3): DGGITQSPKYLFRKEGQNVTLSCEQNLNHDAMYWYRQDPGQGLRLIYYSQIVNDFQKGDIAEGYSVSREKKESFPLTVTSAQKNPTAFYLCASSRSGNTIYFGEGSWLTVV.

The V and J genes are TRBV6-2 or TRBV6-3 and TRBJ2-6; no clear D gene. This CDR3 contains 16 residues. With 2 bases removed from V and 0 bases from J, the gap between germline ends came to 8 bases. CDR1 and CDR2 from the germline V gene are MNHEY and SVGEGT. CDR3 sequence: CASSYGRFSGANVLTF. The DNA of the CDR3 is TGTGCCAGCAGTTACGGGCGGTTCTCTGGGGCCAACGTCCTGACTTTC.

The V and J genes are TRBV12-3 or TRBV12-4 and TRBJ1-1, with 7 bases identical to TRBD1. This CDR3 region has 13 residues. The V and J ends lost 7 bases and 5 bases, in that order; junction bases with no gene match: 7. The CDR3 is CASNNRGSTEAFF. The CDR3 nucleotides read TGTGCCAGCAACAACAGGGGTTCTACTGAAGCTTTCTTT.

CDR3 sequence: CASSFGPPSGGAYEQYF. The CDR3 bases are TGTGCCAGCAGTTTCGGCCCTCCTAGCGGGGGGGCCTACGAGCAGTACTTC. J is TRBJ2-7 and V is TRBV28, with TRBD2 matching 12 bases. V trimming: 3 bases; J trimming: 2 bases; junction bases outside the gene matches: 8. CDR3 length equals 17 residues. Germline loops: CDR1 MDHEN, CDR2 SYDVKM.

The genes are TRBV15 and TRBJ2-1, with 9 bases identical to TRBD1. Losses at the gene ends were 1 base for V and 5 bases for J; bases not matched to a gene: 3. Germline CDR1 reads LNHNV; CDR2 reads YYDKDF (reference sequence). The CDR3 length is 15 residues. CDR3 loop: CATSRAGTGNNEQFF. For the CDR3, the DNA is TGTGCCACCAGCAGAGCCGGGACAGGGAACAATGAGCAGTTCTTC. The full variable domain, in which reference TRBV15 and TRBJ2-1 provide the parts outside the CDR3, is DAMVIQNPRYQVTQFGKPVTLSCSQTLNHNVMYWYQQKSSQAPKLLFHYYDKDFNNEADTPDNFQSRRPNTSFCFLDIRSPGLGDTAMYLCATSRAGTGNNEQFFGPGTRLTVL.

The V gene is TRBV28, the J gene TRBJ1-6; D unresolved. V was cut by 5 bases and J by 14 bases, with 19 bases left in between. CDR1 is MDHEN, CDR2 SYDVKM, per germline. There are 14 residues in the CDR3. The CDR3 DNA is TGTGCCAGCAGTCCCGGTGGGTCCGCGCAGTCCCTCCACTTT. Translation gives CASSPGGSAQSLHF.

The chain carries TRBV5-1 and TRBJ2-7; 9 nucleotides agree with TRBD2. The V and J ends lost 0 bases and 3 bases, in that order; junction bases with no gene match: 4. From germline, CDR1 is SGHRS and CDR2 YFSETQ. The CDR3 sequence is 15 residues long. CDR3 nucleotides: TGCGCCAGCAGCTTGGGACTAGCGGAGGTCTACGAGCAGTACTTC. It specifies CASSLGLAEVYEQYF.

The chain combines TRBV15 with TRBJ1-6, with D unresolved. Per germline, CDR1 LNHNV and CDR2 YYDKDF (reference sequence). The CDR3 has 12 residues. The V end was cut by 1 base, the J end by 7 bases, with 2 bases between. CDR3 nucleotide sequence: TGTGCCACCAGCAGAGCCAATTCACCCCTCCACTTT. It is translated as CATSRANSPLHF.

The chain joins TRBV6-5 to TRBJ2-3; 11 bases line up with TRBD2. Losses at the gene ends were 8 bases for V and 4 bases for J; bases not matched to a gene: 5. Germline lookup yields CDR1 MNHEY and CDR2 SVGAGI. The CDR3 has 14 amino acids. CDR3 sequence reads: CASLAGGYPDTQYF. As DNA, the CDR3 is TGTGCCAGCTTAGCGGGGGGGTATCCAGATACGCAGTATTTT.

The J gene is TRBJ1-2, the V gene TRBV3-1 (or the pseudogene TRBV3-2); D is unresolved. CDR1 and CDR2 from the germline V gene are LGHDT and YNNKEL (reference sequence). The CDR3 spans 14 residues. V was pared by 4 bases and J by 4 bases, with 13 bases between. The CDR3 DNA reads as TGTGCCAGCAGCCGGACTCACCCCATCTATGGCTACACCTTC. Amino acids: CASSRTHPIYGYTF.

V gene TRBV9 combines with J gene TRBJ1-1; D is undetermined. The ends were cut back, 0 bases at V and 1 base at J, with 7 bases in the middle. Germline lookup yields CDR1 SGDLS and CDR2 YYNGEE. The CDR3 has 14 residues. In DNA form, the CDR3 reads TGTGCCAGCAGCGTAGAACAATCGAACACTGAAGCTTTCTTT. Protein: CASSVEQSNTEAFF.

V gene TRBV10-3 combines with J gene TRBJ1-1; no clear D gene. V was shortened by 9 bases and J by 2 bases, with 10 bases between the two germline ends. Germline CDR1 and CDR2: ENHRY and SYGVKD. The CDR3 is 12 residues long. CDR3 in DNA: TGTGCCATTGGAGGGCACAACACTGAAGCTTTCTTT. Its translation: CAIGGHNTEAFF.